The clone carrying this TCR beta chain was seen a few times. The source of the sample is a study of T cells in localized non-small cell lung cancer. V was clipped by 5 bases and J by 3 bases, with 9 bases between them. CDR3 length: 13 residues. Germline V gene lookup returns CDR1 MNHGY and CDR2 SAAAGT. Sequenced by immunoSEQ multiplex PCR; TCRdb stores in-frame clones only, minus some. This sample has about 4,500 clones, with about 30% found just once. The sequencing here drew on lung tumor tissue, taken before any cancer treatment. The rearrangement joins TRBV6-8 to TRBJ2-3; D gene ambiguous. The receptor comes from a male donor aged 60 or over with stage I lung adenocarcinoma. The CDR3 region has the DNA TGTGCCAGCAGTGACATGGGGACAGATACGCAGTATTTT. It yields the protein CASSDMGTDTQYF.